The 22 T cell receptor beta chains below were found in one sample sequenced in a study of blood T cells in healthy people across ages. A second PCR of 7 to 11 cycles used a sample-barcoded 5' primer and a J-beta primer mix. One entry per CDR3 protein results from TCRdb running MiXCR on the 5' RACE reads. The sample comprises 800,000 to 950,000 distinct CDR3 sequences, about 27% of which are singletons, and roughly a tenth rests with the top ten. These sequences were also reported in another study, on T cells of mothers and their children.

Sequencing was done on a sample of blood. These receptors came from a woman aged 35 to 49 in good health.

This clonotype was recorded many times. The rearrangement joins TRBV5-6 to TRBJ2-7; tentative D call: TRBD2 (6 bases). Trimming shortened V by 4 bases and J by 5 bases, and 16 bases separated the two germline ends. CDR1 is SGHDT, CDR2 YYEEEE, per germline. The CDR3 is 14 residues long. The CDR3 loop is CASSEPGLPNEQYF. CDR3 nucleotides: TGTGCCAGCAGCGAACCGGGACTCCCAAACGAGCAGTACTTC.

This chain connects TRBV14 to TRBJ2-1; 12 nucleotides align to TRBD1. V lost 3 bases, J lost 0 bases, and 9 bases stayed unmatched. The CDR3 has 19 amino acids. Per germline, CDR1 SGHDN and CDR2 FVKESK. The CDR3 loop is CASSHVPGQGASSYNEQFF. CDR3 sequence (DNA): TGTGCCAGCAGCCATGTCCCGGGACAGGGGGCGAGCTCCTACAATGAGCAGTTCTTC.

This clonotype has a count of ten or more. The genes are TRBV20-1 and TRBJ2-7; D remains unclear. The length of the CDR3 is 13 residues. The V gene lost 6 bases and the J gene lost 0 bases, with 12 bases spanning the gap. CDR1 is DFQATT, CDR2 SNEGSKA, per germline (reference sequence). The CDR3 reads CSARPISSYEQYF. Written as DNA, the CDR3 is TGCAGTGCCAGACCCATAAGCTCCTACGAGCAGTACTTC.

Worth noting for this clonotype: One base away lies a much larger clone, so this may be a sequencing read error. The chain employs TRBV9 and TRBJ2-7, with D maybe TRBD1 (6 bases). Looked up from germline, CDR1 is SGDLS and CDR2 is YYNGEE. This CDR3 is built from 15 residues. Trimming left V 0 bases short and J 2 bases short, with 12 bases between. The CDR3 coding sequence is TGTGCCAGCAGCGTAGAGGGGGAATGGGCCTACGAGCAGTACTTC. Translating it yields CASSVEGEWAYEQYF. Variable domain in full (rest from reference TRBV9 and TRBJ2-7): DSGVTQTPKHLITATGQRVTLRCSPRSGDLSVYWYQQSLDQGLQFLIQYYNGEERAKGNILERFSAQQFPDLHSELNLSSLELGDSALYFCASSVEGEWAYEQYFGPGTRLTVT.

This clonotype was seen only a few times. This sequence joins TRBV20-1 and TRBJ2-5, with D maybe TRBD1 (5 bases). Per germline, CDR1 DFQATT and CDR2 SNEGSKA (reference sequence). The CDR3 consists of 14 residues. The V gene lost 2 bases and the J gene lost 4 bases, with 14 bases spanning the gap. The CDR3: CSARKGQGRETQYF. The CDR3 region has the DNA TGCAGTGCTAGAAAGGGGCAGGGCCGAGAGACCCAGTACTTC.

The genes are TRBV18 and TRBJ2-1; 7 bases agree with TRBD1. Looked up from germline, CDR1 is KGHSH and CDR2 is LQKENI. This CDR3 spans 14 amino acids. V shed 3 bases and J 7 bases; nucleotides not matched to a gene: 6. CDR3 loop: CASSPAGGGNEQFF. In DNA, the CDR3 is TGTGCCAGCTCACCGGCAGGGGGTGGGAATGAGCAGTTCTTC.

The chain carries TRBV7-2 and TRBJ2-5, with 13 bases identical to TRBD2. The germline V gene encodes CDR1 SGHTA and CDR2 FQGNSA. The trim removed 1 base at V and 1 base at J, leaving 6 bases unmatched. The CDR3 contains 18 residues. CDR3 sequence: CASSLVTSGGPTQETQYF. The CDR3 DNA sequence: TGTGCCAGCAGCTTAGTGACTAGCGGGGGGCCGACCCAAGAGACCCAGTACTTC.

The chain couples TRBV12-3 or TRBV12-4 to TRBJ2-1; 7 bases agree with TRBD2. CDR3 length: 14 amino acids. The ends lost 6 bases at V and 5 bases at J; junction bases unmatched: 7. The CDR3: CASRLAGANNEQFF. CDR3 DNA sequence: TGTGCCAGCAGGCTGGCGGGAGCCAACAATGAGCAGTTCTTC.

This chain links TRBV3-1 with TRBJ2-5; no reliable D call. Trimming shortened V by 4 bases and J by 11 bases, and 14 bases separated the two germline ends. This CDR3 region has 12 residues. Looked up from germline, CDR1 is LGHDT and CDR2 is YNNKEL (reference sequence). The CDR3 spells CASSLSGVQQYF. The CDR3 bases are TGTGCCAGCAGCCTATCAGGAGTGCAGCAGTACTTC.

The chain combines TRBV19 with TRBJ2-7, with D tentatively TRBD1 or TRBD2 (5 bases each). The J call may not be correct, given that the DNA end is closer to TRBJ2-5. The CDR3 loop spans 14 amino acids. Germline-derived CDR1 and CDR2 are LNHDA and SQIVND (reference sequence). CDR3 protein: CASSTRGVGETQYF. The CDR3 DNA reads TGTGCCAGTAGTACGAGGGGAGTGGGCGAGACCCAGTACTTC.

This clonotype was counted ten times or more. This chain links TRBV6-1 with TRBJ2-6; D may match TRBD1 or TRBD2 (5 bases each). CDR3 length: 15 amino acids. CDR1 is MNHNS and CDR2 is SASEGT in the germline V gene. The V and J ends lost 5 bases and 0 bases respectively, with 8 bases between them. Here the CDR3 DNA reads TGTGCCAGCAGTTCCGGGACCTCTGGGGCCAACGTCCTGACTTTC. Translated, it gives CASSSGTSGANVLTF.

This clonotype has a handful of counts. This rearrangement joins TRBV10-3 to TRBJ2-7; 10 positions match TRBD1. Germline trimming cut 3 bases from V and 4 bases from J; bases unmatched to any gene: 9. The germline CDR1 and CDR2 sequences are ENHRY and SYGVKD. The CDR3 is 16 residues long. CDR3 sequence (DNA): TGTGCCATCAGTGACCCTCGGACAGGGGGATTTTACGAGCAGTACTTC. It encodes CAISDPRTGGFYEQYF.

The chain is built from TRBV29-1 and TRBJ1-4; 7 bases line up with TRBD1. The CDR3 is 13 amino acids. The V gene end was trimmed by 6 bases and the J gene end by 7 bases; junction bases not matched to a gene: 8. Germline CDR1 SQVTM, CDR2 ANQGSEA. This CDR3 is CSVFRGIGEKLFF. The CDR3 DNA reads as TGCAGCGTCTTCAGGGGGATCGGTGAAAAACTGTTTTTT.

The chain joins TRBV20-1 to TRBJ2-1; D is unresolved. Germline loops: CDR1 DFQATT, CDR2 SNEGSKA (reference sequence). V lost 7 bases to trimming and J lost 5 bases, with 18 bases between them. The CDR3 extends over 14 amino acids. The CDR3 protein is CSVRPELPDNEQFF. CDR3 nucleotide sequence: TGCAGTGTCAGACCAGAACTACCAGACAATGAGCAGTTCTTC.

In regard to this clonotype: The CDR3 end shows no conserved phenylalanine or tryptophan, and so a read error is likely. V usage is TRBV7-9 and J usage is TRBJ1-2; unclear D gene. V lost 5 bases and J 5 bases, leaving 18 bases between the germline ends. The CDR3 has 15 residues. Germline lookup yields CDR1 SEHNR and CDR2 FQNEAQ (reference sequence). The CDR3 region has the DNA TGTGCCAGCAGCCCCGGACTTGACATCGGGTATGGCTACACCTTA. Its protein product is CASSPGLDIGYGYTL.

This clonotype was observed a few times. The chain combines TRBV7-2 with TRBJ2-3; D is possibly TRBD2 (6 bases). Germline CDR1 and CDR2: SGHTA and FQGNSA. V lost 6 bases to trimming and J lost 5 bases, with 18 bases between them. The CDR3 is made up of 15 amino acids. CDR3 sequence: CASRAPGLSQDTQYF. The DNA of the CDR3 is TGTGCCAGCAGAGCCCCGGGACTGAGCCAAGATACGCAGTATTTT.

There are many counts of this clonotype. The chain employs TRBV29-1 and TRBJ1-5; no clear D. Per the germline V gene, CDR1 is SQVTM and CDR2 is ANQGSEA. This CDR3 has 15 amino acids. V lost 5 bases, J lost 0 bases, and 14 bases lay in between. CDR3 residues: CSVKLSGNSNQPQHF. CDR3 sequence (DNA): TGCAGCGTTAAACTCTCCGGGAATAGCAATCAGCCCCAGCATTTT.

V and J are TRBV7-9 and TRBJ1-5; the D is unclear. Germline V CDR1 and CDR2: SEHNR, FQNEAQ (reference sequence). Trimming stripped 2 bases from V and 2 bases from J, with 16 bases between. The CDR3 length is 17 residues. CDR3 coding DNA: TGTGCCAGCAGCTTAATAGGCGGGTCCCCCGGCAATCAGCCCCAGCATTTT. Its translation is CASSLIGGSPGNQPQHF.

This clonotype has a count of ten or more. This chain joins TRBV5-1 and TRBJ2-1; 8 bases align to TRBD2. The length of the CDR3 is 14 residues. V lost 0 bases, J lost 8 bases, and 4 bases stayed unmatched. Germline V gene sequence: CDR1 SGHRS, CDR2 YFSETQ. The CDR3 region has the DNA TGCGCCAGCAGCTTGGTTTCGACTAGCGATGAGCAGTTCTTC. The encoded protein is CASSLVSTSDEQFF.

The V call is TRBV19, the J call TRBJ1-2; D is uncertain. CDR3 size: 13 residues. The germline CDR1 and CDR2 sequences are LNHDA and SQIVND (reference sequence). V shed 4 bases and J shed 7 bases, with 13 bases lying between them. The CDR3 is CASSKLPPGGYTF. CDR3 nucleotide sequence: TGTGCCAGTAGTAAGTTGCCGCCGGGTGGCTACACCTTC.

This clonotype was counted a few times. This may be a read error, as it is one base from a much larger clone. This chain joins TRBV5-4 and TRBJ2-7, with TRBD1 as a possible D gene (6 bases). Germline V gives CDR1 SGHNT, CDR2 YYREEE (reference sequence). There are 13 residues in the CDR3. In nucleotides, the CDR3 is TGTGCCAGCAGCCAGGGACAAAACTACGGGCAGTACTTC. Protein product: CASSQGQNYGQYF.

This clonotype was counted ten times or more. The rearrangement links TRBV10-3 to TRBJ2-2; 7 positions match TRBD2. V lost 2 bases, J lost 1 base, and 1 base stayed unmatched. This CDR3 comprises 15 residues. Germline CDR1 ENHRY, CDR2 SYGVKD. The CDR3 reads CAISEASGNTGELFF. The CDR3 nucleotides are TGTGCCATCAGTGAGGCTAGCGGGAACACCGGGGAGCTGTTTTTT.